A selection of T cell receptor beta chains follows, all from one sample in a study of blood T cell repertoires in COVID-19. Assay: immunoSEQ multiplex PCR; the TCRdb copy retains only in-frame clones and omits some. Here the sample spans 150,000 or so clones, 86% being singletons. Material: peripheral blood. These receptors originate from a woman aged 70-85 years with COVID-19, enrolled during active disease. The CDR3 runs from the conserved cysteine through the conserved F or W. The D gene is left open where the match is weak. A clone size is listed for some rows: how often the clone was seen (once, few, many), or a class if it is expanded.

J,D,size,V,CDR3,DNA
TRBJ1-2,TRBD1,once,TRBV7-9,CASSRLSGGGYTF,TGTGCCAGCAGCCGTCTCTCAGGGGGTGGCTACACCTTC
TRBJ1-2,.,.,TRBV11-2,CASSSRSRGAGGYTF,TGTGCCAGCAGCTCCCGGTCTAGGGGCGCTGGGGGCTACACCTTC
TRBJ1-3,.,.,TRBV25-1,CASSGSNSGNTIYF,TGTGCCAGCAGTGGGTCTAACTCTGGAAACACCATATATTTT
TRBJ1-4,TRBD1,.,TRBV9,CASSVATEGAALNEKLFF,TGTGCCAGCAGCGTAGCTACTGAGGGGGCGGCCTTAAATGAAAAACTGTTTTTT
TRBJ2-2,TRBD2,.,TRBV24-1,CATSDPRWVTSGGQSREGELFF,TGTGCCACCAGTGATCCCCGCTGGGTGACTAGCGGGGGGCAGAGTCGGGAAGGGGAGCTGTTTTTT
TRBJ2-2,TRBD2,.,TRBV7-6,CASSAAGGTGELFF,TGTGCCAGCAGCGCGGCGGGGGGCACCGGGGAGCTGTTTTTT
TRBJ1-5,.,.,TRBV12-5,CASALEGNGQPQHF,TGTGCTAGTGCCTTGGAGGGGAATGGTCAGCCCCAGCATTTT
TRBJ1-6,.,.,TRBV10-3,CAISESTARGNSPLHF,TGTGCCATCAGTGAGTCGACGGCCAGGGGTAATTCACCCCTCCACTTT
TRBJ1-6,TRBD1,.,TRBV7-9,CASSSQGGGNSPLHF,TGTGCCAGCAGCTCCCAGGGGGGCGGTAATTCACCCCTCCACTTT
TRBJ2-2,TRBD2,few,TRBV5-1,CASTTRAGYTGELFF,TGCGCCAGCACCACCCGAGCGGGGTACACCGGGGAGCTGTTTTTT
TRBJ2-5,TRBD1,.,TRBV18,CASSRGQGRETQYF,TGTGCCAGCTCACGTGGACAGGGGAGGGAGACCCAGTACTTC
TRBJ2-3,.,.,TRBV2,CASSEMGGNMWADTQYF,TGTGCCAGCAGTGAAATGGGGGGTAACATGTGGGCAGATACGCAGTATTTT
TRBJ2-1,TRBD1,.,TRBV10-3,CAISERGQGSYNEQFF,TGTGCCATCAGTGAGAGGGGACAGGGTTCCTACAATGAGCAGTTCTTC
TRBJ1-6,.,once,TRBV19,CASSSGSSYNSPLHF,TGTGCCAGTAGTTCTGGGAGCTCCTATAATTCACCCCTCCACTTT
TRBJ2-5,.,.,TRBV4-1,CASSQAPPLRHWETQYF,TGCGCCAGCAGCCAGGCCCCACCGCTCAGACATTGGGAGACCCAGTACTTC
TRBJ1-5,.,.,TRBV6-5,CASGQGLKQPQHF,TGTGCCAGCGGCCAGGGGTTGAAGCAGCCCCAGCATTTT
TRBJ2-1,.,.,TRBV5-1,CASQTGSYNEQFF,TGCGCCAGCCAAACGGGCTCCTACAATGAGCAGTTCTTC
TRBJ1-2,.,few,TRBV19,CASSIGEPANYGYTF,TGTGCCAGTAGTATAGGGGAGCCAGCTAACTATGGCTACACCTTC
TRBJ2-1,TRBD2,.,TRBV11-1,CASSLGLAAYNEQFF,TGTGCCAGCAGCTTGGGTCTAGCGGCCTACAATGAGCAGTTCTTC
TRBJ2-1,.,.,TRBV19,CASSPYSAPYNEQFF,TGTGCCAGTAGTCCCTACAGTGCTCCCTACAATGAGCAGTTCTTC
TRBJ1-6,TRBD1,.,TRBV19,CASSSRTGAVHF,TGTGCCAGTAGTTCCCGGACAGGGGCCGTCCACTTT
TRBJ2-3,TRBD1,.,TRBV7-9,CASSLALRDRGSDTQYF,TGTGCCAGCAGCTTAGCGCTCCGAGACAGGGGGTCAGATACGCAGTATTTT
TRBJ1-2,TRBD1,once,TRBV6-6,CASSYPQGASYGYTF,TGTGCCAGCAGTTACCCGCAGGGGGCCTCCTATGGCTACACCTTC
TRBJ2-7,TRBD2,.,TRBV5-5,CASSFRGGQVYEQYF,TGTGCCAGCAGCTTTCGGGGGGGTCAAGTCTACGAGCAGTACTTC
TRBJ1-2,.,.,TRBV27,CASSHHQLYGYTF,TGTGCCAGCAGTCACCATCAACTCTATGGCTACACCTTC
TRBJ1-2,.,.,TRBV5-4,CASSLGREALRDGYTF,TGTGCCAGCAGCTTGGGGCGGGAAGCATTACGTGACGGCTACACCTTC
TRBJ2-5,.,.,TRBV3-1/TRBV3-2,CASSQDLMTQYF,TGTGCCAGCAGCCAAGATCTAATGACCCAGTACTTC
TRBJ1-4,.,.,TRBV30,CAWMNGPENEKLFF,TGTGCCTGGATGAATGGGCCAGAGAATGAAAAACTGTTTTTT
TRBJ2-7,.,.,TRBV9,CASSQIPGYEQYF,TGTGCCAGCAGCCAAATTCCGGGTTACGAGCAGTACTTC
TRBJ1-2,.,.,TRBV29-1,CSDRDRPNYGYTF,TGCAGCGACCGTGACAGGCCTAACTATGGCTACACCTTC
TRBJ1-4,TRBD1,.,TRBV7-8,CASSLRGQGNEKLFF,TGTGCCAGCAGCCTAAGGGGACAGGGGAATGAAAAACTGTTTTTT
TRBJ2-1,.,.,TRBV5-8,CASSFGGATYNEQFF,TGTGCCAGCAGCTTTGGCGGGGCGACCTACAATGAGCAGTTCTTC
TRBJ1-1,.,.,TRBV5-4,CASSLGGHGRNTEAFF,TGTGCCAGCAGCTTGGGGGGACATGGGAGGAACACTGAAGCTTTCTTT
TRBJ2-7,.,.,TRBV2,CASTVRLSSYEQYF,TGTGCCAGCACGGTGCGACTGAGTTCCTACGAGCAGTACTTC
TRBJ2-1,.,once,TRBV28,CASSFQTGGYNEQFF,TGTGCCAGCAGTTTTCAGACAGGAGGCTACAATGAGCAGTTCTTC
TRBJ1-4,.,.,TRBV5-1,CASSFWGVDEKLFF,TGCGCCAGCAGCTTTTGGGGGGTAGATGAAAAACTGTTTTTT
TRBJ2-1,TRBD2,.,TRBV7-2,CASSQTGLAGYNEQFF,TGTGCCAGCAGCCAGACCGGACTAGCGGGGTACAATGAGCAGTTCTTC
TRBJ2-7,TRBD2,.,TRBV11-2,CASSLGVSGDASIYEQYF,TGTGCCAGCAGCTTAGGGGTTAGCGGGGACGCCTCCATCTACGAGCAGTACTTC
TRBJ1-3,.,.,TRBV27,CASSLDRRSGNTIYF,TGTGCCAGCAGTTTGGACAGACGCTCTGGAAACACCATATATTTT
TRBJ2-5,TRBD2,.,TRBV5-1,CASSLAAGEGEETQYF,TGCGCCAGCAGCTTGGCTGCGGGGGAGGGAGAAGAGACCCAGTACTTC
TRBJ1-4,TRBD1,.,TRBV28,CASSFLNGDRGEKLFF,TGTGCCAGCAGTTTCCTCAACGGGGACAGAGGTGAAAAACTGTTTTTT
TRBJ2-5,.,.,TRBV28,CATGVVLRETQYF,TGTGCCACCGGAGTCGTGCTTAGGGAGACCCAGTACTTC
TRBJ2-7,.,.,TRBV5-5,CASRKGQGFDEQYF,TGTGCCAGCAGGAAAGGGCAGGGTTTTGACGAGCAGTACTTC